The clone carrying this TCR beta chain occurred a few times. Trimming took 8 bases from V and 4 from J; bases not matched to a gene: 12. CDR1 is MNHNS and CDR2 is SASEGT in the germline V gene. The CDR3 runs 15 residues. This entry belongs to a study of glioma-infiltrating T cells. Using RNA template, CDR3s of TCR alpha and beta were amplified with iRepertoire arm-PCR. Via MiXCR, TCRdb re-called the multiplex PCR reads, giving one row per CDR3 protein. The sample has around 140,000 distinct CDR3 sequences; roughly two fifths are singletons. This chain connects TRBV6-1 to TRBJ2-7; TRBD1 matches at 9 bases. The sequenced sample consisted of glioma tissue, nonneoplastic brain tissue, or PBMCs (not recorded which). This sequence originates from a human donor with low-grade glioma or glioblastoma, undergoing nonglioma brain surgery, or in good health (not recorded which). The CDR3 loop is CASSSTGTGSYEQYF. In nucleotides, the CDR3 is TGTGCCAGCTCCAGCACCGGGACAGGGTCTTACGAGCAGTACTTC.